Presented here are 19 T cell receptor beta chains from one specimen sequenced in a study of T-cell reconstitution after alpha-beta-depleted transplantation in children. Unique molecular identifiers featured in how the TCRbeta library was prepared. One entry per CDR3 protein results from TCRdb running MiXCR on the PCR reads. Seen here are approximately 500,000 distinct CDR3 sequences, over 9.5% observed once, and the top ten hold around 2%. Sequencing was performed on PBMCs, taken before TCRalphabeta/CD19-depleted stem cell transplant. Every receptor here comes from a child younger than 10 with inherited bone marrow failure, due to receive a stem cell transplant.

Ten or more counts support this clonotype. CDR3 residues: CSSLLGATEAFF. CDR3 in DNA: TGCAGCTCTCTTTTGGGGGCCACTGAAGCTTTCTTT. V is TRBV29-1 and J is TRBJ1-1; possibly TRBD1 for D (6 bases). Deletions cut 8 bases from V and 4 bases from J, with 14 bases between. Germline lookup yields CDR1 SQVTM and CDR2 ANQGSEA. The CDR3 has 12 amino acids.

This clonotype was counted a few times. This sequence joins TRBV7-2 and TRBJ2-7; 11 bases fit TRBD2. V shed 0 bases and J 3 bases; nucleotides not matched to a gene: 4. The germline V gene has CDR1 SGHTA and CDR2 FQGNSA. The CDR3 spans 16 residues. The CDR3, as DNA: TGTGCCAGCAGCTTAGCCCCACTAGCGGGAGTCTACGAGCAGTACTTC. This translates into CASSLAPLAGVYEQYF.

This clonotype showed up many times. This chain links TRBV20-1 with TRBJ2-5, with 8 positions matching TRBD2. V trimming: 3 bases; J trimming: 1 base; junction bases outside the gene matches: 4. The CDR3 loop spans 14 amino acids. Per germline, CDR1 DFQATT and CDR2 SNEGSKA (reference sequence). Here the CDR3 reads CSARTSEFQETQYF. The DNA of the CDR3 is TGCAGTGCTAGGACTAGCGAATTCCAAGAGACCCAGTACTTC.

This chain links TRBV28 with TRBJ2-5; D could derive from TRBD1 or TRBD2 (5 bases each). This CDR3 comprises 14 residues. CDR1 and CDR2 (germline): MDHEN, SYDVKM. Trimming left V 7 bases short and J 2 bases short, with 14 bases between. DNA of the CDR3: TGTGCCAGCACAGGGAGATTGTGGCAAGAGACCCAGTACTTC. Residues: CASTGRLWQETQYF.

This clonotype was detected a few times. This sequence joins TRBV24-1 and TRBJ2-2; no definite D call. Germline V CDR1 and CDR2: KGHDR, SFDVKD. Trimming stripped 2 bases from V and 3 bases from J, with 12 bases between. The CDR3 loop spans 16 amino acids. The CDR3 sequence is CATSDSILVDTGELFF. The DNA of the CDR3 is TGTGCCACCAGTGATTCGATCCTGGTGGACACCGGGGAGCTGTTTTTT.

V gene TRBV7-2 combines with J gene TRBJ2-3, with D unresolved. V was cut by 5 bases and J by 0 bases, with 15 bases left in between. The CDR3 has 16 amino acids. Looked up from germline, CDR1 is SGHTA and CDR2 is FQGNSA. CDR3 protein: CASSPDGLLSTDTQYF. CDR3 bases: TGTGCCAGCAGCCCCGACGGGCTCCTGAGCACAGATACGCAGTATTTT.

This clonotype occurred many times. V gene TRBV15 combines with J gene TRBJ2-1; D gene ambiguous. Germline CDR1 LNHNV, CDR2 YYDKDF (reference sequence). Trimming pared 3 bases from V and 10 bases from J, leaving 13 bases between. The CDR3 is 13 amino acids. CDR3 DNA: TGTGCCACCAGCAGGGACCAGTGGTCGGAGCAGTTCTTC. As protein: CATSRDQWSEQFF.

This clonotype was seen ten or more times. The V and J genes are TRBV7-8 and TRBJ2-7, with 7 nucleotides matching TRBD2. CDR3 length: 13 amino acids. Per the germline V gene, CDR1 is SGHVS and CDR2 is FQNEAQ. Trimming took 5 bases from V and 5 from J; bases not matched to a gene: 6. DNA of the CDR3: TGTGCCAGCAGCCCGGGCGGGAGCAACGAGCAGTACTTC. The encoded protein is CASSPGGSNEQYF.

This clonotype was found a few times. The V and J genes are TRBV12-3 or TRBV12-4 and TRBJ1-2; possibly TRBD1 for D (6 bases). V lost 7 bases, J lost 3 bases, and 18 bases lay in between. The CDR3 spans 15 residues. The DNA for the CDR3 is TGTGCCAGCACTCATCAGGGGCTCCAGTACTATGGCTACACCTTC. It is translated as CASTHQGLQYYGYTF.

The table lists this clonotype with many counts. The gene calls are TRBV3-1 and TRBJ2-1, with 11 positions matching TRBD2. Germline CDR1 and CDR2: LGHDT and YNNKEL (reference sequence). The trim removed 6 bases at V and 7 bases at J, leaving 11 bases unmatched. This CDR3 spans 16 amino acids. CDR3 bases: TGTGCCAGCAGTTATGGCAGAGTAGCGGGAGGGAATGAGCAGTTCTTC. Protein sequence: CASSYGRVAGGNEQFF.

This clonotype was counted many times. The DNA for the CDR3 is TGCGCCAGCGGAGGACTAGGCCAAGAGACCCAGTACTTC. Amino acids: CASGGLGQETQYF. This chain uses TRBV10-1 with TRBJ2-5; 7 positions agree with TRBD2. The CDR3 is 13 residues long. Germline V gene lookup returns CDR1 WNHNN and CDR2 SYGVQD (reference sequence). J lost 1 base, V lost 8 bases, and 4 bases had no gene match.

There are many counts of this clonotype. J is TRBJ2-5 and V is TRBV24-1; a possible D gene is TRBD2 (6 bases). Trimming took 0 bases from V and 3 from J, leaving 10 bases between them. The CDR3 is 15 residues long. The germline CDR1 and CDR2 sequences are KGHDR and SFDVKD. The DNA of the CDR3 is TGTGCCACCAGTGATTTGTTTAGCGGCAAAGAGACCCAGTACTTC. It yields the protein CATSDLFSGKETQYF.

This clonotype was detected many times. The genes are TRBV29-1 and TRBJ2-2; TRBD2 agrees at 8 bases. J lost 0 bases, V lost 7 bases, and 10 bases had no gene match. Per germline, CDR1 SQVTM and CDR2 ANQGSEA. This CDR3 is built from 16 residues. This CDR3 is CSAETSAHTNTGELFF. CDR3 nucleotide sequence: TGCAGCGCCGAGACTAGCGCGCACACGAACACCGGGGAGCTGTTTTTT.

This clonotype has ten or more counts. The rearrangement joins TRBV7-9 to TRBJ2-7; D unclear. CDR1 is SEHNR, CDR2 FQNEAQ, per germline (reference sequence). The CDR3 consists of 13 residues. Trimming left V 4 bases short and J 2 bases short, with 9 bases between. CDR3 region: CASSSYKAYEQYF. CDR3 sequence (DNA): TGTGCCAGCAGCTCCTACAAAGCCTACGAGCAGTACTTC.

This clonotype was seen many times. J is TRBJ1-2 and V is TRBV18, with D perhaps TRBD1 (6 bases). The germline V gene has CDR1 KGHSH and CDR2 LQKENI. There are 14 residues in the CDR3. Trimming took 2 bases from V and 3 from J, leaving 10 bases between them. This chain's CDR3 is CASSPEQGYYGYTF. CDR3 coding DNA: TGTGCCAGCTCACCAGAACAGGGATACTATGGCTACACCTTC.

This clonotype was seen more than once but under ten times. The rearrangement links TRBV5-6 to TRBJ2-7, with D possibly matching TRBD1 (5 bases). Per germline, CDR1 SGHDT and CDR2 YYEEEE. The V end was cut by 2 bases, the J end by 6 bases, with 12 bases between. The CDR3 sequence is 13 residues long. CDR3 in DNA: TGTGCCAGCAGCTTAGAGACAGTGGGCGAGCAGTACTTC. It translates to CASSLETVGEQYF. Looking up the rest from reference TRBV5-6 and TRBJ2-7 gives the full variable domain: DAGVTQSPTHLIKTRGQQVTLRCSPKSGHDTVSWYQQALGQGPQFIFQYYEEEERQRGNFPDRFSGHQFPNYSSELNVNALLLGDSALYLCASSLETVGEQYFGPGTRLTVT.

The DNA of the CDR3 is TGTGCCAGCATGAGACGGGAGGGCCCCGAGCAGTTCTTC. It encodes CASMRREGPEQFF. The chain links TRBV11-2 to TRBJ2-1; 8 bases match TRBD2. The germline gives CDR1 SGHAT, CDR2 FQNNGV. The CDR3 spans 13 residues. Trimming removed 7 bases from V and 10 bases from J; junction bases left unmatched: 9.

In this sample, this clonotype turned up many times. The chain carries TRBV4-2 and TRBJ1-2; D not certain. In germline, CDR1 is LGHNA, CDR2 YNFKEQ. CDR3 length equals 15 residues. The germline V and J ends were trimmed by 1 base and 5 bases, with 14 bases remaining between them. This CDR3 is CASSQGRTDNYGYTF. For the CDR3, the DNA is TGTGCCAGCAGCCAAGGTCGGACGGATAATTATGGCTACACCTTC.

This clonotype was recorded many times. CDR3 residues: CASSPKRGLNTGELFF. Written as DNA, the CDR3 is TGCGCCAGCAGCCCAAAACGGGGGTTGAACACCGGGGAGCTGTTTTTT. The J gene is TRBJ2-2, the V gene TRBV4-3; D is perhaps TRBD2 (6 bases). The CDR3 is 16 residues long. Per germline, CDR1 LGHNA and CDR2 YSLEER. V dropped 4 bases and J dropped 1 base, with 13 bases sitting between them.